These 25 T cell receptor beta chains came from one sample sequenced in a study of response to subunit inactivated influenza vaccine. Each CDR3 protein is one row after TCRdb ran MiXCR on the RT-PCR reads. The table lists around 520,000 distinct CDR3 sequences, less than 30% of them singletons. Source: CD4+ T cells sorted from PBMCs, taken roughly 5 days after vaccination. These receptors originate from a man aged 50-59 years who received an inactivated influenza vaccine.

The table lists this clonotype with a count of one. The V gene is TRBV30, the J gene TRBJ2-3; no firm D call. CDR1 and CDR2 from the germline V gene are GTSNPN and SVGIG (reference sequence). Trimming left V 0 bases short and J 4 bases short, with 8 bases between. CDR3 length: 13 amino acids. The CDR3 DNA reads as TGTGCCTGGAGTGTACTCTCCCCAGATACGCAGTATTTT. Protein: CAWSVLSPDTQYF.

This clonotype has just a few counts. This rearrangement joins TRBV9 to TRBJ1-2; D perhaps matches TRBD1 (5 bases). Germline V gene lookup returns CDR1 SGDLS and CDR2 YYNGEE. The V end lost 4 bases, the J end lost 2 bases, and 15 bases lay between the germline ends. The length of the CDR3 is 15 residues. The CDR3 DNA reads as TGTGCCAGCAGCTCCCCTACGGGGGGAAACTATGGCTACACCTTC. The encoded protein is CASSSPTGGNYGYTF.

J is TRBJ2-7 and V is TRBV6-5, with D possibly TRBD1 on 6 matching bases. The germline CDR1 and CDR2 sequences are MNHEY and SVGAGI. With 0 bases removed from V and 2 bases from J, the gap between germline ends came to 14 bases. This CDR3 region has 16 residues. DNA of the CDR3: TGTGCCAGCAGTTACTCATCTACAGGGAATCCCTACGAGCAGTACTTC. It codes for CASSYSSTGNPYEQYF.

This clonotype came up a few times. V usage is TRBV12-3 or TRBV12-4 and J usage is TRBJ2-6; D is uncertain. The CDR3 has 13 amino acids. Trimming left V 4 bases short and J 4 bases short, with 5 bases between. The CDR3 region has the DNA TGTGCCAGCAGTTCTGTGGGGGCCAACGTCCTGACTTTC. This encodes CASSSVGANVLTF.

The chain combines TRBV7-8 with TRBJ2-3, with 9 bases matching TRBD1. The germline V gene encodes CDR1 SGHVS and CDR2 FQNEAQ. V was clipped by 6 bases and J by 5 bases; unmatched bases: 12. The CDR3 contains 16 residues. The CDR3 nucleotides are TGTGCCAGCAGGTTCCTCCGTGGACAGGGGCAAGATACGCAGTATTTT. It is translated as CASRFLRGQGQDTQYF.

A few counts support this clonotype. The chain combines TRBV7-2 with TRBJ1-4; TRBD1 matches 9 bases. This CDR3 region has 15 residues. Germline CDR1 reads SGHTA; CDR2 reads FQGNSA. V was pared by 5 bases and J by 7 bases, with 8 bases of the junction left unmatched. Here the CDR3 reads CASSPSGTGTEKLFF. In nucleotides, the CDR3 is TGTGCCAGCAGCCCCTCCGGGACAGGGACTGAAAAACTGTTTTTT.

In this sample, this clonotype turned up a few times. Written as DNA, the CDR3 is TGTGCCAGCAGCTTAGCGGGACAGGACTCTGGGGCCAACGTCCTGACTTTC. Amino acids: CASSLAGQDSGANVLTF. V usage is TRBV7-2 and J usage is TRBJ2-6; 8 bases match TRBD1. J lost 0 bases, V lost 0 bases, and 1 base had no gene match. Germline CDR1 reads SGHTA; CDR2 reads FQGNSA. The CDR3 spans 17 residues.

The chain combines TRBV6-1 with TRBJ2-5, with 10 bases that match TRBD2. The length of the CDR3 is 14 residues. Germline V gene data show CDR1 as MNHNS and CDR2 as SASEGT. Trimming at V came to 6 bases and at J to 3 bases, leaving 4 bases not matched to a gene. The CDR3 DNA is TGTGCCAGCAGAACCGGGACTAGCGAAGAGACCCAGTACTTC. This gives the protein CASRTGTSEETQYF.

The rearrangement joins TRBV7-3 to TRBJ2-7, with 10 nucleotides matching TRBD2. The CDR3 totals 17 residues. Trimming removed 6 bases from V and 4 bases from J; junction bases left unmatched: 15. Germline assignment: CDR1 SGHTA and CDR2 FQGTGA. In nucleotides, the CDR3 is TGTGCCAGCAGTCCCTATAGCGGGAGGTACCTAGATTACGAGCAGTACTTC. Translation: CASSPYSGRYLDYEQYF.

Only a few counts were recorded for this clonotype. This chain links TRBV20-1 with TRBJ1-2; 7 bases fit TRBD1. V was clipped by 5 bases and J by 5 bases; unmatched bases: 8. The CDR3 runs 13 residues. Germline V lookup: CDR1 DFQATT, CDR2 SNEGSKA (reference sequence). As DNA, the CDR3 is TGCAGTGCTTCCAGACAGGGAAGGTATGGCTACACCTTC. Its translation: CSASRQGRYGYTF.

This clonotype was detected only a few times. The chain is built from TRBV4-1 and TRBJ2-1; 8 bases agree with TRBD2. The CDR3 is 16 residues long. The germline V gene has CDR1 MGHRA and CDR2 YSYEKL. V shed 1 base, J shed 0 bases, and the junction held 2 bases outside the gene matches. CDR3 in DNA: TGCGCCAGCAGCCAAGGCGGGGGGATCTCCTACAATGAGCAGTTCTTC. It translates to CASSQGGGISYNEQFF.

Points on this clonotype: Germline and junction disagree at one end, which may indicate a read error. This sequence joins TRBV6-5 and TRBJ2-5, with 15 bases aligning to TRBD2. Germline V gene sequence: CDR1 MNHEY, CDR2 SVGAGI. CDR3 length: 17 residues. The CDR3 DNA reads TGTGTCAGCAGTTACTCCCTCGGACTAGCGGGGGGGGAGACCCAGTACTTC. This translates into CVSSYSLGLAGGETQYF.

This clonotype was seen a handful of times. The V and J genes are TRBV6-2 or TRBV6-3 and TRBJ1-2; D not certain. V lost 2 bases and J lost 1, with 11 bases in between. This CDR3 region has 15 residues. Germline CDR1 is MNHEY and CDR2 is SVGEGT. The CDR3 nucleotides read TGTGCCAGCAGTTACGGGCGCGTCGGTAACTATGGCTACACCTTC. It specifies CASSYGRVGNYGYTF.

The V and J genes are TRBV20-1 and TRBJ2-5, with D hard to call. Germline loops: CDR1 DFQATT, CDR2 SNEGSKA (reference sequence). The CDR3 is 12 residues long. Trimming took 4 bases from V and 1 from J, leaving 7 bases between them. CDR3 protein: CSAKGGQETQYF. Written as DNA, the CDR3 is TGCAGTGCTAAGGGCGGCCAAGAGACCCAGTACTTC.

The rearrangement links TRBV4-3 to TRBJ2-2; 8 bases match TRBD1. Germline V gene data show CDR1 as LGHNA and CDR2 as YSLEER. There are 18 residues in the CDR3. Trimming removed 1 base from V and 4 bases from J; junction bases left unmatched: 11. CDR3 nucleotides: TGCGCCAGCAGCCAAGGCCTACAGGGGGGATCCCCCACCGGGGAGCTGTTTTTT. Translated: CASSQGLQGGSPTGELFF.

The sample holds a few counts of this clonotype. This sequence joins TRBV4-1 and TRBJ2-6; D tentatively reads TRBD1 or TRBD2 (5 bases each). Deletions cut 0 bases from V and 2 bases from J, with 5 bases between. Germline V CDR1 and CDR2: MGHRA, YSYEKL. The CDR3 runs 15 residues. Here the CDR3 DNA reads TGCGCCAGCAGCCAAGAGGGGGCTGGGGCCAACGTCCTGACTTTC. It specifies CASSQEGAGANVLTF.

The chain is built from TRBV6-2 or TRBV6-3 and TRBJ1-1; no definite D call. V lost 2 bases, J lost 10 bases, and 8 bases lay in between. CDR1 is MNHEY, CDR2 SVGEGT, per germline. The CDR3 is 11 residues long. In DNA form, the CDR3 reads TGTGCCAGCAGTTACCGAGGCGGAGCTTTCTTT. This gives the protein CASSYRGGAFF.

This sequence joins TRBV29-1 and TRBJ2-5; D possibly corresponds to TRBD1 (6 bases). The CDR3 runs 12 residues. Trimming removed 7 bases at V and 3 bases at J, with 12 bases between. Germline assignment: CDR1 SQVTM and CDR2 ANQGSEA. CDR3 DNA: TGCAGCGGAACGGACAGTAAAGAGACCCAGTACTTC. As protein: CSGTDSKETQYF.

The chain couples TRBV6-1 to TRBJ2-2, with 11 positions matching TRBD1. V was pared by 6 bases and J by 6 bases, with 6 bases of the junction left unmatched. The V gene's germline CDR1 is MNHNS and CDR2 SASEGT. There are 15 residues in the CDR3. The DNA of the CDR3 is TGTGCCAGCAGCCGGGACAGGGGGATCGCCGGGGAGCTGTTTTTT. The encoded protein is CASSRDRGIAGELFF.

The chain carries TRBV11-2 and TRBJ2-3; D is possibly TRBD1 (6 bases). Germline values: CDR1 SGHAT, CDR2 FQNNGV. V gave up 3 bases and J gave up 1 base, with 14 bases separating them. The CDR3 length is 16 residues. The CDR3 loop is CASSFVGTQRTDTQYF. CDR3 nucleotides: TGTGCCAGCAGCTTTGTCGGGACACAACGCACAGATACGCAGTATTTT.

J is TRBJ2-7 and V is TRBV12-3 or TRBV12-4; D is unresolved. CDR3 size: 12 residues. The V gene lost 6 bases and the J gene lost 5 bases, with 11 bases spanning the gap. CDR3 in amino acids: CASSRSTNEQYF. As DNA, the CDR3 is TGTGCCAGCAGCCGTTCAACGAACGAGCAGTACTTC.

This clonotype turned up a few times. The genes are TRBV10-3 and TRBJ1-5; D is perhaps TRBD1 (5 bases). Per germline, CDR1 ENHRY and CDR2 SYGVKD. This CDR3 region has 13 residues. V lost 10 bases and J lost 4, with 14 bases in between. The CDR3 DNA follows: TGTGCCAGCGAACAGGATTTAAATCAGCCCCAGCATTTT. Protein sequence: CASEQDLNQPQHF.

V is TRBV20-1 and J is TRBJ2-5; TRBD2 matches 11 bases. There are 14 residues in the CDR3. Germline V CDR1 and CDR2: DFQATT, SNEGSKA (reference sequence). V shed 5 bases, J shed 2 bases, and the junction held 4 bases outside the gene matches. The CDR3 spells CSAAVAGGQETQYF. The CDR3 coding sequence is TGCAGTGCTGCCGTAGCGGGAGGGCAAGAGACCCAGTACTTC.

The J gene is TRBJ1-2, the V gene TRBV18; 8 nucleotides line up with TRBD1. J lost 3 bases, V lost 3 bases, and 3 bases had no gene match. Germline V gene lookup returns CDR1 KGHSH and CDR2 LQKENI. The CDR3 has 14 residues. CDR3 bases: TGTGCCAGCTCACCCCAGGGACAGGACTATGGCTACACCTTC. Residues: CASSPQGQDYGYTF.

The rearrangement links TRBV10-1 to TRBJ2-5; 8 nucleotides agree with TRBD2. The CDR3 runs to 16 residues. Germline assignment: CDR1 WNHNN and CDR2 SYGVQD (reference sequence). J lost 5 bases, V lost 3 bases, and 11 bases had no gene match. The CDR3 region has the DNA TGCGCCAGCAGTGAATCCCCCGGGACTAGGCACGAGACCCAGTACTTC. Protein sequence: CASSESPGTRHETQYF.